Listed below are T cell receptor beta chains from one sample, sequenced in a study of blood T cell repertoires in COVID-19. Produced via immunoSEQ multiplex PCR; TCRdb's table is partial and in-frame only. The sample holds 200,000 or so clones, approximately 88% seen once. The sample was PBMCs or T cells enriched from blood (not recorded which). These receptors were taken from a woman in her thirties or forties with acute COVID-19. Each CDR3 is given with its conserved first and last residue. The order of the fields is V gene, clone size, D gene, J gene, CDR3 DNA, CDR3 protein. A D gene is named only where the DNA matches it firmly. Clone size is shown for a subset of rows, as once, few, many or a class of expanded clone.

v_gene: TRBV6-1; abundance: -; d_gene: TRBD2; j_gene: TRBJ2-2; CDR3nt: TGTGCCAGCATTACTAGCGGGGGGACCGGGGAGCTGTTTTTT; CDR3aa: CASITSGGTGELFF
v_gene: TRBV29-1; abundance: once; d_gene: -; j_gene: TRBJ2-1; CDR3nt: TGCAGCGCGGGACACCCCCTCTCCTACAATGAGCAGTTCTTC; CDR3aa: CSAGHPLSYNEQFF
v_gene: TRBV9; abundance: -; d_gene: TRBD1; j_gene: TRBJ2-1; CDR3nt: TGTGCCAGCAGCCCCGCGACAGGGTCATACAATGAGCAGTTCTTC; CDR3aa: CASSPATGSYNEQFF
v_gene: TRBV19; abundance: -; d_gene: -; j_gene: TRBJ1-5; CDR3nt: TGTGCCAGTAGTATAGAAAGAGATCAGCCCCAGCATTTT; CDR3aa: CASSIERDQPQHF
v_gene: TRBV28; abundance: -; d_gene: -; j_gene: TRBJ1-2; CDR3nt: TGTGCCAGCCTGGAGGGGGGGGCCGGCAACGTCTATGGCTACACCTTC; CDR3aa: CASLEGGAGNVYGYTF
v_gene: TRBV24-1; abundance: few; d_gene: TRBD1; j_gene: TRBJ2-1; CDR3nt: TGTGCCACCAGTGATCCGGACAGGGGCGGTAAGAATGAGCAGTTCTTC; CDR3aa: CATSDPDRGGKNEQFF
v_gene: TRBV5-1; abundance: once; d_gene: TRBD1; j_gene: TRBJ2-1; CDR3nt: TGCGCCAGCAGCGAAGGGGGCATCGGCAATGAGCAGTTCTTC; CDR3aa: CASSEGGIGNEQFF
v_gene: TRBV29-1; abundance: -; d_gene: TRBD1; j_gene: TRBJ1-2; CDR3nt: TGCAGCGCCACGAACAGGGGGTTCGGTGGCTACACCTTC; CDR3aa: CSATNRGFGGYTF
v_gene: TRBV7-2; abundance: -; d_gene: -; j_gene: TRBJ2-3; CDR3nt: TGTGCCAGCAGCCCCAGCGGGTTCCACACAGATACGCAGTATTTT; CDR3aa: CASSPSGFHTDTQYF
v_gene: TRBV5-6; abundance: -; d_gene: -; j_gene: TRBJ2-7; CDR3nt: TGTGCCAGCGTCGGAAAGGGGCTATCCTACGAGCAGTACTTC; CDR3aa: CASVGKGLSYEQYF
v_gene: TRBV21-1; abundance: -; d_gene: -; j_gene: TRBJ1-3; CDR3nt: TGTGCCAGCAGCAAAGTCAGATTAGGAAACACCATATATTTT; CDR3aa: CASSKVRLGNTIYF
v_gene: TRBV5-1; abundance: -; d_gene: -; j_gene: TRBJ2-3; CDR3nt: TGCGCCACAAGGGCGGGCGTCGGCACAGATACGCAGTATTTT; CDR3aa: CATRAGVGTDTQYF
v_gene: TRBV19; abundance: few; d_gene: -; j_gene: TRBJ2-2; CDR3nt: TGTGCCAGTAGTGCGGGACAGAAATTACCCGGGGAGCTGTTTTTT; CDR3aa: CASSAGQKLPGELFF
v_gene: TRBV7-9; abundance: once; d_gene: -; j_gene: TRBJ1-5; CDR3nt: TGTGCCAGCAGCGCGGGACCAGGCAATCAGCCCCAGCATTTT; CDR3aa: CASSAGPGNQPQHF
v_gene: TRBV24-1; abundance: -; d_gene: TRBD1; j_gene: TRBJ2-6; CDR3nt: TGTGCCACCAGTGACTCTCGGACAGGGCTTCCTGGGGCCAACGTCCTGACTTTC; CDR3aa: CATSDSRTGLPGANVLTF
v_gene: TRBV27; abundance: -; d_gene: TRBD1; j_gene: TRBJ2-2; CDR3nt: TGTGCCAGCAGTGGACAGGTGAACACCGGGGAGCTGTTTTTT; CDR3aa: CASSGQVNTGELFF
v_gene: TRBV6-1; abundance: -; d_gene: TRBD1; j_gene: TRBJ2-7; CDR3nt: TGTGCCAGCAGTGATCAGACAGGGACCTACGAGCAGTACTTC; CDR3aa: CASSDQTGTYEQYF
v_gene: TRBV24-1; abundance: -; d_gene: -; j_gene: TRBJ2-6; CDR3nt: TGTGCCACGAAAGACAGTTCTGGGGCCAACGTCCTGACTTTC; CDR3aa: CATKDSSGANVLTF
v_gene: TRBV24-1; abundance: -; d_gene: -; j_gene: TRBJ1-4; CDR3nt: TGTGCCACCAGTGATTTTTCGGGGGACGTGGAAAAACTGTTTTTT; CDR3aa: CATSDFSGDVEKLFF
v_gene: TRBV30; abundance: -; d_gene: TRBD1; j_gene: TRBJ1-5; CDR3nt: TGTGCCTGGAGTAACCCCAGGGGGATTGGCAATCAGCCCCAGCATTTT; CDR3aa: CAWSNPRGIGNQPQHF